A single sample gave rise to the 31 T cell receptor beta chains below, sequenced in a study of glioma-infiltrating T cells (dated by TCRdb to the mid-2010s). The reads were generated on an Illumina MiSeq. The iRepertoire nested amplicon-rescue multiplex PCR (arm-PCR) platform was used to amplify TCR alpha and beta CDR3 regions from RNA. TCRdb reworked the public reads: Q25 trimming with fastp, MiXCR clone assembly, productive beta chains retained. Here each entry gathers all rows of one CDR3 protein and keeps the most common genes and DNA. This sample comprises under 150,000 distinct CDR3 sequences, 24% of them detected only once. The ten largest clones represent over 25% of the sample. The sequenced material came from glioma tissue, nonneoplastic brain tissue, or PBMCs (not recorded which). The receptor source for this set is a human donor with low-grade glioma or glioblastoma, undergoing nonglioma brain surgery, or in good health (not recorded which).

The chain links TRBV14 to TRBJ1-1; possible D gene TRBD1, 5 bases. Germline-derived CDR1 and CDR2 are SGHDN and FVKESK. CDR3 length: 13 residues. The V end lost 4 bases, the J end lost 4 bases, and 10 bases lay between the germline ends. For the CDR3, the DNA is TGTGCCAGCAGCCTGGGACTCGGCACTGAAGCTTTCTTT. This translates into CASSLGLGTEAFF.

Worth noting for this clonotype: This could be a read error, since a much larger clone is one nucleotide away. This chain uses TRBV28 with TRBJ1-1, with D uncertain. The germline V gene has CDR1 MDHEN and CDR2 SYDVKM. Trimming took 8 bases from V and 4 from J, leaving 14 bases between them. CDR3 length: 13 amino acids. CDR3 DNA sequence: TGTGCCAGCCTCATTACGTGGGGCACTGAAGCTTTCTTT. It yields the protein CASLITWGTEAFF.

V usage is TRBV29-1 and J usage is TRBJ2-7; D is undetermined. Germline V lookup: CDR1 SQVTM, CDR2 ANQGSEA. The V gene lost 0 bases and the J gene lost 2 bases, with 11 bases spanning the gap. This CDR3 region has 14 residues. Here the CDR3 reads CSVEDRQVTYEQYV. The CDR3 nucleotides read TGCAGCGTTGAAGATCGTCAGGTCACCTACGAGCAGTACGTC.

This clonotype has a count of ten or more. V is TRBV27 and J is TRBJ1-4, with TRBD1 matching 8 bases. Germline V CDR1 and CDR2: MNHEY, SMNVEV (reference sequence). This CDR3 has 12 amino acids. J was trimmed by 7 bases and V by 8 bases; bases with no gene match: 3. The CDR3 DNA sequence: TGTGCCAGCGGGACAGGTCTTGAAAAACTGTTTTTT. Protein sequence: CASGTGLEKLFF.

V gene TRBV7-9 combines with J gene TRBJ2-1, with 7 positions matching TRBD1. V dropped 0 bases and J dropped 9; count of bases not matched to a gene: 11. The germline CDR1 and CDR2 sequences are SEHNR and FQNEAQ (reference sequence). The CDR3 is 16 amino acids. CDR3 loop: CASSLARLDWDSEQFF. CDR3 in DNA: TGTGCCAGCAGCTTAGCGAGGCTAGATTGGGACAGTGAGCAGTTCTTC.

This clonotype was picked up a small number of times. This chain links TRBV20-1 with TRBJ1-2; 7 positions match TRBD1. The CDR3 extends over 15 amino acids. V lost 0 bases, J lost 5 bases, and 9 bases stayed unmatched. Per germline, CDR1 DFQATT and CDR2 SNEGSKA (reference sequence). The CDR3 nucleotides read TGCAGTGCTAGAGACCTAGCCGGACAGGATTATGGCTACACCTTC. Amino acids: CSARDLAGQDYGYTF.

This chain's CDR3 is CATSDPYGYTF. CDR3 DNA: TGTGCCACCAGTGATCCTTATGGCTACACCTTC. The chain links TRBV24-1 to TRBJ1-2; unclear D gene. Germline V gene lookup returns CDR1 KGHDR and CDR2 SFDVKD. The CDR3 loop spans 11 amino acids. Trimming stripped 3 bases from V and 5 bases from J, with 3 bases between.

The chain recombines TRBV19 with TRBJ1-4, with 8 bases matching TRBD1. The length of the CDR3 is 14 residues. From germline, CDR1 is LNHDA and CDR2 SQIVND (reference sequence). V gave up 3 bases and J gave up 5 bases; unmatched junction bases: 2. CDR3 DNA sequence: TGTGCCAGTAGTATGCGGACAGGGAATGAAAAACTGTTTTTT. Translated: CASSMRTGNEKLFF.

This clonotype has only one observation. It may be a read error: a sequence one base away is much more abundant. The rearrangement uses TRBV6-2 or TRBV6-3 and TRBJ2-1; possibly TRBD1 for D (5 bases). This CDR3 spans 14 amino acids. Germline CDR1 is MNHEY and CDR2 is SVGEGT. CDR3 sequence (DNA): TGTGCCAGCAGTTACTCGGCAGGGTTCAATAAGCAGTTCTTC. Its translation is CASSYSAGFNKQFF.

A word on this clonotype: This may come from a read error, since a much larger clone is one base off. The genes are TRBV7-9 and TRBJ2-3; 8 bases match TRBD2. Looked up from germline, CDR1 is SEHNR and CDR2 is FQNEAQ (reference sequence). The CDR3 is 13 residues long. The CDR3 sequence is CANRGGDTNTQYF. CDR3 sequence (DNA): TGTGCCAACCGGGGGGGCGACACAAATACGCAGTATTTT.

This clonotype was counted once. This chain's CDR3 is CASSLVTGRFF. CDR3 nucleotide sequence: TGTGCCAGCAGCTTAGTGACAGGGAGGTTCTTT. J is TRBJ1-1 and V is TRBV11-2; 7 bases match TRBD1. This CDR3 spans 11 amino acids. J lost 14 bases, V lost 1 base, and 4 bases had no gene match. The germline gives CDR1 SGHAT, CDR2 FQNNGV.

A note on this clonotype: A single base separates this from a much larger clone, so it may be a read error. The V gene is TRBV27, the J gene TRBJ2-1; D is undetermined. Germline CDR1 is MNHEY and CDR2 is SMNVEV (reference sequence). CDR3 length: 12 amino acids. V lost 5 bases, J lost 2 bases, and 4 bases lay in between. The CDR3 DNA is TGTGCCAGCAGTATCACCTACAATGAGCAGTTCTTC. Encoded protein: CASSITYNEQFF.

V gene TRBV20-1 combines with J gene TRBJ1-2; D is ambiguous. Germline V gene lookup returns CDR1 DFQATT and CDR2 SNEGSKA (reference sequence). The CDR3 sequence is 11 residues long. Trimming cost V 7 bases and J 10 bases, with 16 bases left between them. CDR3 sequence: CSVSRIYNYTF. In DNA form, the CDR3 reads TGCAGTGTCTCTCGGATCTATAACTACACCTTC.

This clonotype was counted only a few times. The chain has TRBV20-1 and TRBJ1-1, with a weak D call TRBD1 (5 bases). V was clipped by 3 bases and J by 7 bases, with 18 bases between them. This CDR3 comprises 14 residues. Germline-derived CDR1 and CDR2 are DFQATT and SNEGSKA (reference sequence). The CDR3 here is CSASPGPVGGEAFF. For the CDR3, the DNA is TGCAGTGCTAGTCCCGGACCAGTGGGGGGTGAAGCTTTCTTT.

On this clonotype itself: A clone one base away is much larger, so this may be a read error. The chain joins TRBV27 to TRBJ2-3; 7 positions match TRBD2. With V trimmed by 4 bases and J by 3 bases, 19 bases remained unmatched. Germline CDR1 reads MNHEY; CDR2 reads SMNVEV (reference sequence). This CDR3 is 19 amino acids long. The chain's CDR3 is CASSSYNAMAGVRTDTQYF. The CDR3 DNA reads TGTGCCAGCAGTTCCTACAACGCGATGGCGGGGGTTAGGACAGATACGCAGTATTTT.

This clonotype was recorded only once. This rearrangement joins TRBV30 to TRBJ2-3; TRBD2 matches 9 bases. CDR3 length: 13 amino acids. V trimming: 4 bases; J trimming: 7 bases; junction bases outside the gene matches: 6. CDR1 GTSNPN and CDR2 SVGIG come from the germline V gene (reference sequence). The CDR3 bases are TGTGCCTGGAACGCGGGGGGGAAGTATACGCAGTATTTT. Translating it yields CAWNAGGKYTQYF.

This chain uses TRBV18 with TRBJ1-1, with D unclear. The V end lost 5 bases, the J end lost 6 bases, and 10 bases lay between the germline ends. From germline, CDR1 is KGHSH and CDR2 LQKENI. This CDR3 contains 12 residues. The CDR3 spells CASSSRTSEAFF. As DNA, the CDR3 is TGTGCCAGCTCATCTAGAACCTCTGAAGCTTTCTTT.

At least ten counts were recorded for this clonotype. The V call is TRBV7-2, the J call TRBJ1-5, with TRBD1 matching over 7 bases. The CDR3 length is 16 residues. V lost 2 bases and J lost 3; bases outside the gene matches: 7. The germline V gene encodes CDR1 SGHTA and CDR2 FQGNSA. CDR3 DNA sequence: TGTGCCAGCAGCTTAAGGCAGGGGGTACTCAATCAGCCCCAGCATTTT. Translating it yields CASSLRQGVLNQPQHF.

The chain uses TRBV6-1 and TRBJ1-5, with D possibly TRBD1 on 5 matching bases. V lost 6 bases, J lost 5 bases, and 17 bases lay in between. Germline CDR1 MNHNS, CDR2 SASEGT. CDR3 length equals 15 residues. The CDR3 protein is CASSPIWGQHQPQHF. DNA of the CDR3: TGTGCCAGCAGCCCGATTTGGGGCCAACATCAGCCCCAGCATTTT.

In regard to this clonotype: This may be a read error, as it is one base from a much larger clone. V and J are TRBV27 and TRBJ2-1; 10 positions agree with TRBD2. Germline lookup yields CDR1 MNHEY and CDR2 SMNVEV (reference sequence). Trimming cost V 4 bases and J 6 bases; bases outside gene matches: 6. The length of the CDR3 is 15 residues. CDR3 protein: CASSSGIAGGNEQFF. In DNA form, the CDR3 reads TGTGCCAGCAGTTCAGGGATAGCGGGGGGCAATGAGCAGTTCTTC.

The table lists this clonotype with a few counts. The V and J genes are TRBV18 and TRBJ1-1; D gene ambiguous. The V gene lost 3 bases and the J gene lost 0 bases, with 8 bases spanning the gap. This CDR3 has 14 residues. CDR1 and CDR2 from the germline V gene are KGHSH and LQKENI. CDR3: CASSPNTMNTEAFF. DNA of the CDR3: TGTGCCAGCTCACCGAACACTATGAACACTGAAGCTTTCTTT.

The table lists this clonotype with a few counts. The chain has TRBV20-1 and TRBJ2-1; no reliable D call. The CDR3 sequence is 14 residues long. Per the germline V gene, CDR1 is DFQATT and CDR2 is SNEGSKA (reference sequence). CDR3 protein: CRPTEGRSYNEQFF. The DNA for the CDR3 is TGCAGGCCCACCGAAGGGCGCTCCTACAATGAGCAGTTCTTC.

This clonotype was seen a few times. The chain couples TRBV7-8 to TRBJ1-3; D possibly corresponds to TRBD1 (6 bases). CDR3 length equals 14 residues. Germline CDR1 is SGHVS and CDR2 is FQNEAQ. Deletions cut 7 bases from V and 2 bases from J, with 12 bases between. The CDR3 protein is CASTTDRTGNTIYF. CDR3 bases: TGTGCCAGCACGACCGACAGGACTGGAAACACCATATATTTT.

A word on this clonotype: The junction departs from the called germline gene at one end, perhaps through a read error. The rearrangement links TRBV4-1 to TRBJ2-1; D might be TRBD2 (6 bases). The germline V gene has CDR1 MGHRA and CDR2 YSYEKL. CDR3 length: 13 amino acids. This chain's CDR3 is CASSPAGSGEHFF. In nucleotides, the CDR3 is TGCGCCAGCAGCCCAGCCGGGAGCGGTGAGCATTTCTTC.

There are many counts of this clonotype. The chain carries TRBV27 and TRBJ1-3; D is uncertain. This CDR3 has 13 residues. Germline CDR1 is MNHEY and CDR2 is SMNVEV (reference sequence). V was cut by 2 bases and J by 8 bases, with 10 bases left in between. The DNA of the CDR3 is TGTGCCAGCAGTTTACAAGCGGAAGACACCATATATTTT. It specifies CASSLQAEDTIYF.

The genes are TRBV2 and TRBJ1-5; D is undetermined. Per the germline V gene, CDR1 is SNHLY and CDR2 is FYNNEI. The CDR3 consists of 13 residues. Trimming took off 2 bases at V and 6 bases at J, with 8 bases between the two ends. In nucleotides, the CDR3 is TGTGCCAGCAGTGAATCCCCTTTTCAGCCCCAGCATTTT. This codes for CASSESPFQPQHF.

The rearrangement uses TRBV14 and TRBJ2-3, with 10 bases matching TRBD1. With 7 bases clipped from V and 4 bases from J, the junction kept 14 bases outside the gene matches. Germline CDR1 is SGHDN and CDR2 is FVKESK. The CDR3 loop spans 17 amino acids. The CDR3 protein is CASTGQGEKGYADTQYF. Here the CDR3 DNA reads TGTGCCAGCACCGGACAGGGGGAAAAGGGGTATGCAGATACGCAGTATTTT.

The CDR3 sequence: CSASGGATEIFF. CDR3 sequence (DNA): TGCAGTGCTAGCGGGGGTGCCACTGAAATTTTCTTT. V gene TRBV20-1 combines with J gene TRBJ1-1; D is perhaps TRBD1 (5 bases). The germline gives CDR1 DFQATT, CDR2 SNEGSKA (reference sequence). Between the trimmed V and J ends, which lost 3 bases and 13 bases, there was a span of 18 bases. This CDR3 is 12 amino acids long.

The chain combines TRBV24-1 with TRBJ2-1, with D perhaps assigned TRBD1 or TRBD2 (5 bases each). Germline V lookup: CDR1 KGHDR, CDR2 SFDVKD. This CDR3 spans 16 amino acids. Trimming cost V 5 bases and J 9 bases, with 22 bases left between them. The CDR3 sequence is CATSAPRGASLPEQFF. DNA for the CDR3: TGTGCCACCAGTGCCCCCCGAGGGGCGTCCCTTCCTGAGCAGTTCTTC.

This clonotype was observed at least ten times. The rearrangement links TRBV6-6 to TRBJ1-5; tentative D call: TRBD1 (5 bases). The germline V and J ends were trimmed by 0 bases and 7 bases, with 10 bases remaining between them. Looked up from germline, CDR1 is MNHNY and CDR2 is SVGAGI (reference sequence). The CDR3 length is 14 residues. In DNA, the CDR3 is TGTGCCAGCAGTTACTCTTCAGGGAACCAGCCCCAGCATTTT. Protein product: CASSYSSGNQPQHF.

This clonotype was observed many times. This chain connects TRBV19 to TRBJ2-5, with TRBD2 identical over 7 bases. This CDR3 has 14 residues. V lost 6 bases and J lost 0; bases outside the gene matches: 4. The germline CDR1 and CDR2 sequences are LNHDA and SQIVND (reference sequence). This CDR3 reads CASRPAGNQETQYF. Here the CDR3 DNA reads TGTGCCAGTAGGCCAGCGGGGAACCAAGAGACCCAGTACTTC.